This TCR beta chain was captured by sequencing in a study of T cell repertoires in ileal Crohn's disease. The overall study: Operated complications were stricturing disease (approximately 61%) and penetrating disease (roughly 39%). About half of patients got postoperative therapy: 11 thiopurines, around 19 anti-TNF. Study results and limitations: All patients with clonality above 26.8% had endoscopic recurrence. Compared with CD4 T cells, sorted CD8 cells carried more expanded clones.

This clone was counted once. The antigen is unknown. Here immunoSEQ multiplex PCR was the method, and the copy in TCRdb shows in-frame clones only, minus some. The sample records more than 2,000 clones, roughly 76% being singletons. The V gene lost 2 bases and the J gene lost 8 bases, with 9 bases spanning the gap. This CDR3 has 12 amino acids. Germline CDR1 GTSNPN, CDR2 SVGIG (reference sequence). The clonotype originates from an adult with Crohn's disease. The sample was ileal tissue. The chain recombines TRBV30 with TRBJ1-4, with D unclear. CDR3 amino acids: CAWSPTNEKLFF. CDR3 DNA sequence: TGTGCCTGGAGTCCGACAAACGAAAAACTGTTTTTT.